The sequence of this TCR beta chain was determined in a study of shared clonotypes between healthy human individuals. The data were produced by immunoSEQ multiplex PCR, yet TCRdb's version contains in-frame clones alone and is incomplete. This table has 1,100,000 or so clones, 78% appearing once. There were only Caucasian adults among the donors, and all lived in Nashville, Tennessee. V lost 5 bases, J lost 4 bases, and 0 bases stayed unmatched. The germline gives CDR1 SGHAT, CDR2 FQDESV (reference sequence). The CDR3 totals 12 residues. The clonotype was recovered from a young man in good health. Some clones in this sample may be carry-over from other donors' samples. The chain links TRBV11-1 to TRBJ1-2; 8 bases are shared with TRBD1. The sequenced material came from memory CD4+ T cells from PBMCs. Subset of the sample: CD45RA-negative fraction. Here the CDR3 reads CASSQGAYGYTF. The CDR3, as DNA: TGTGCCAGCAGCCAGGGGGCCTATGGCTACACCTTC.